The entry below describes one T cell receptor beta chain. Its target is unknown. The sample belongs to a study of monozygotic twins with inflammatory bowel disease. Germline V lookup: CDR1 SEHNR, CDR2 FQNEAQ (reference sequence). CDR3 length equals 15 residues. Study conclusions and caveats: Whether twins were concordant or discordant made no difference to repertoire similarity, possibly from limited power. A single strong clonotype or signal linked to IBD was not supported.

Per sample, reverse transcription was split into eight reactions. TCRdb reanalyzed the 5' RACE reads and collapses them to one entry per CDR3 protein, without DNA. The sample's table shows more than 100,000 distinct CDR3 sequences. The V gene is TRBV7-9, the J gene TRBJ2-2. The source is a human donor with ulcerative colitis or Crohn's disease, or a healthy co-twin of an affected twin (not recorded which). Sample: blood. CDR3: CASSPRQLNTGELFF. Full variable domain (rest looked up from reference TRBV7-9 and TRBJ2-2): DTGVSQNPRHKITKRGQNVTFRCDPISEHNRLYWYRQTLGQGPEFLTYFQNEAQLEKSRLLSDRFSAERPKGSFSTLEIQRTEQGDSAMYLCASSPRQLNTGELFFGEGSRLTVL.